Given below is one T cell receptor beta chain in context. Sequencing was performed with immunoSEQ multiplex PCR; in TCRdb, only in-frame clones are kept and a portion is missing. The table includes nearly 70,000 clones, 88% detected once. Trimming cost V 1 base and J 2 bases, with 11 bases left between them. The germline gives CDR1 SGHTA, CDR2 FQGNSA. The CDR3 loop spans 15 amino acids. The data derive from a study of blood T cell repertoires in COVID-19. Study-wide background: PBMCs, B-cell-depleted T cells, or T cells were the source of the cDNA or gDNA that made up the material.

The V and J genes are TRBV7-2 and TRBJ1-1; the D is unclear. Sequencing was carried out using peripheral blood. This TCR came from a woman aged 70-85 years with acute or convalescent COVID-19. CDR3 sequence: CASSLVVRLNTEAFF. For the CDR3, the DNA is TGTGCCAGCAGCTTAGTAGTACGATTAAACACTGAAGCTTTCTTT.